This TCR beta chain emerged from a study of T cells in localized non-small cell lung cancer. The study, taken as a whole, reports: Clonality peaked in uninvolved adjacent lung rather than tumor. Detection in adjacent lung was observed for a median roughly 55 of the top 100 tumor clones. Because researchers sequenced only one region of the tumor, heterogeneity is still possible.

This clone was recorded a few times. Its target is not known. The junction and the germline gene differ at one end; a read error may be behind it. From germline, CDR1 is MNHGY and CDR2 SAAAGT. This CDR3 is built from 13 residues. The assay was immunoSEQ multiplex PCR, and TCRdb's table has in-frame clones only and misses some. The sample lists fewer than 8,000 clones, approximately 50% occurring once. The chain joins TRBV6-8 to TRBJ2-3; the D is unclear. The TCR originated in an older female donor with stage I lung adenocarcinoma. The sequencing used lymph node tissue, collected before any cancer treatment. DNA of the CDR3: TGTGCCATCAGTGTTGGTACAGCAGATACGCAGTATTTT. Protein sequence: CAISVGTADTQYF.